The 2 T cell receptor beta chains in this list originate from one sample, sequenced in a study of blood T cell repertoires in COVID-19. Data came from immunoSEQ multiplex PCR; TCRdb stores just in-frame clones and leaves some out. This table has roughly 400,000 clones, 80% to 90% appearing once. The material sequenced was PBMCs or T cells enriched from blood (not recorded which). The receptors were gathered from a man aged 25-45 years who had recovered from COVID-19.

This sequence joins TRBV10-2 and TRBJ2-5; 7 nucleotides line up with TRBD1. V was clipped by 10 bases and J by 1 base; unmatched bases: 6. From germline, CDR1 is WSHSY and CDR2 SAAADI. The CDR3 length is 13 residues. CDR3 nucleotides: TGCGCCACCAACAGGGGACGCCAAGAGACCCAGTACTTC. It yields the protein CATNRGRQETQYF.

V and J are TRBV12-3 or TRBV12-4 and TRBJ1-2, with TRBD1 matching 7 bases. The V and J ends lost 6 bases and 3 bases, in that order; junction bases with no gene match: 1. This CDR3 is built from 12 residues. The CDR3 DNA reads TGTGCCAGCAGGCAGGGGGACTATGGCTACACCTTC. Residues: CASRQGDYGYTF.